This T cell receptor (beta chain) stems from a study of T cell responses to AZD1222 COVID-19 vaccine. Findings and caveats of the study: The reported proportion of spike-specific TCRs targeting unmutated variant regions was nearly half. Possibly, clonal diversity was underestimated; donors were largely white British and included more females.

Sequencing was performed with immunoSEQ multiplex PCR; in TCRdb, only in-frame clones are kept and a portion is missing. This sample has roughly 100,000 clones, with roughly 84% found just once. V dropped 6 bases and J dropped 5; count of bases not matched to a gene: 0. Germline V CDR1 and CDR2: LGHNT, FRNRAP. CDR3 length: 12 residues. This clone was counted once. As yet, its antigen is unknown. The gene calls are TRBV12-5 and TRBJ2-5; 10 nucleotides align to TRBD2. The sequence derives from an adult in good health. The sample consisted of peripheral blood, taken on day 0 of AZD1222 vaccination. The CDR3 spells CASGTSGETQYF. The CDR3 DNA follows: TGTGCTAGTGGGACTAGCGGGGAGACCCAGTACTTC.